This T cell receptor (beta chain) was captured in a study of OX40 agonist ivuxolimab in advanced cancers. About the full investigation: Ivuxolimab was an agonistic, fully human IgG2 monoclonal antibody directed against OX40 (CD134), a costimulatory receptor. Intravenous ivuxolimab was administered to patients every 2 weeks at six dose levels: 0.01, 0.1, 0.3, 1.5, 3 and 10 mg/kg. Of the approximately 53 patients in dose escalation, approximately 20 had hepatocellular carcinoma, about 15 had melanoma, 9 had renal cell carcinoma and 9 had head and neck cancer. The dose-escalation cohort was roughly 83% male with a mean age of about 54 years, ranging from roughly 23 to 80. Prior anti-PD-1, anti-PD-L1 or anti-CTLA-4 therapy was permitted, and 35% to 40% of dose-escalation patients had received checkpoint inhibitors. Partial responses occurred in three dose-escalation patients: two with cutaneous melanoma and one with hepatocellular carcinoma. Peripheral TCRbeta sequencing aimed to test whether ivuxolimab altered TCR sequence diversity and caused clonal T-cell expansion. The paper describes the monotherapy dose-escalation part (N ≈ 52 patients) of the phase I trial of ivuxolimab. Beyond this particular receptor, the publication reports: In the 0.1-3.0 mg/kg groups, partial responders were among the patients with the lowest normalized peripheral clonal expansion, particularly in CD8+ T cells. At doses from 0.1 to 3.0 mg/kg, clonal expansion was seen in both CD4+ and CD8+ blood T cells between baseline and week 6. After ivuxolimab, expanded clones were on average more numerous among CD8+ T cells than among CD4+ T cells. Low levels of normalized T-cell clonal expansion were also seen in some patients who did not respond. Which antigens the clonally expanded peripheral T cells were specific for was not determined.

The trial excluded patients who had a history of autoimmune disease or were on systemic immunosuppression. Peripheral blood for TCR sequencing was drawn from every dose cohort at baseline, at cycle 4 day 1 and at cycle 7 day 1. Samples were obtained from an open-label, multicenter, first-in-human phase I dose-escalation trial of ivuxolimab. The trial enrolled adults with locally advanced or metastatic head and neck squamous cell, hepatocellular, melanoma or renal cell carcinoma. Before TCR sequencing, CD4+ T cells and CD8+ T cells were sorted from peripheral blood as separate populations. Genomic DNA was extracted from sorted cells for sequencing of the TCRbeta CDR3 region. TCRbeta CDR3 regions were sequenced using the immunoSEQ Assay. TCRdb stores this immuneACCESS table with in-frame sequences only. Part of the clones is absent; in the studies checked, under half of the shortfall reflects unresolved V genes, and no reason is known for the rest. In all, the sample holds about 81,000 clones, and 80% to 90% of those were seen once. Together, the top ten hold 6.6% of the sample.

Of note for this clone: Its antigen remains undetermined. Per-base quality was not reported, and no clone a single base away is much larger than it.

The receptor comes from an adult with an advanced solid tumor such as melanoma, head and neck, liver or kidney cancer. The sample here was CD4+ or CD8+ T cells sorted from blood, taken in a trial of the OX40 agonist ivuxolimab.

The CDR3 reads as follows: CASSYSMGELPYEQYF. The nucleotide sequence reads TGTGCCAGCAGTTACTCGATGGGCGAACTACCCTACGAGCAGTACTTC. The chain joins TRBV6-6 to TRBJ2-5; the D gene identity is not certain. The J call is uncertain, as TRBJ2-7 better fits the DNA end. Via the germline V gene (reference sequence), CDR1 is MNHNY and CDR2 SVGAGI. The CDR3 has 16 amino acids, counting the end cysteine and phenylalanine. The read is trimmed to its CDR3 DNA, 48 bases read in frame from base 1.